This T cell receptor beta chain originates from a study of T cell responses to AZD1222 COVID-19 vaccine. Study conclusions and caveats: Spike-specific TCRs gained breadth and depth after people received two AZD1222 doses. Variant regions that are unmutated are reportedly the target of nearly half of spike-specific TCRs. Repertoire sampling occurred only after the peak T cell response. Clonal diversity was possibly underestimated, and white British individuals and females predominated among donors.

Remarks on this clone: The antigen remains undetermined.

TCRdb's table, derived via immunoSEQ multiplex PCR, lists solely in-frame clones and lacks some. The sample holds around 45,000 clones, about 82% seen once. This clonotype was obtained from an adult who received the MenACWY meningococcal vaccine as a control. This sample comprised peripheral blood, obtained 28 days after the second dose of the MenACWY control vaccine.

CDR3 in amino acids: CASSQDERGQKGNTIYF. CDR3 nucleotide sequence: TGTGCCAGCAGCCAAGATGAAAGGGGGCAGAAGGGAAACACCATATATTTT. V gene TRBV4-2 combines with J gene TRBJ1-3; 7 bases line up with TRBD1. Per the germline V gene, CDR1 is LGHNA and CDR2 is YNFKEQ. The CDR3 spans 17 residues. J was trimmed by 4 bases and V by 0 bases; bases with no gene match: 9.